These 4 T cell receptor beta chains were all obtained from the same sample, sequenced in a study of cytomegalovirus exposure and HLA in healthy donors. Sequenced by immunoSEQ multiplex PCR; TCRdb stores in-frame clones only, minus some. Of approximately 210,000 clones listed, approximately 86% were seen once; the top ten hold roughly 2.8%. The sequenced material came from PBMCs. The receptors come from a woman between 18 and 30 years old in good health and CMV-seronegative.

This chain uses TRBV30 with TRBJ2-3; 13 bases align to TRBD2. CDR1 is GTSNPN, CDR2 SVGIG, per germline (reference sequence). The ends lost 4 bases at V and 8 bases at J; junction bases unmatched: 9. This CDR3 is built from 15 residues. CDR3 sequence: CAWILPRLAGGTQYF. The CDR3 coding sequence is TGTGCCTGGATTCTCCCACGACTAGCGGGAGGTACGCAGTATTTT. Combining the CDR3 with reference TRBV30 and TRBJ2-3 gives the whole variable domain SQTIHQWPATLVQPVGSPLSLECTVEGTSNPNLYWYRQAAGRGLQLLFYSVGIGQISSEVPQNLSASRPQDRQFILSSKKLLLSDSGFYLCAWILPRLAGGTQYFGPGTRLTVL.

The rearrangement joins TRBV5-6 to TRBJ2-1; 8 positions agree with TRBD1. The V segment lost 4 bases and the J segment 7 bases; nucleotides outside the gene matches: 10. The CDR3 is 15 amino acids. Germline CDR1 and CDR2: SGHDT and YYEEEE. For the CDR3, the DNA is TGTGCCAGCAGCCCAACAGGGGGAAGGTTAAATGAGCAGTTCTTC. Protein sequence: CASSPTGGRLNEQFF.

This sequence joins TRBV7-6 and TRBJ2-1; the D gene is possibly TRBD1 (6 bases). Trimming cost V 5 bases and J 2 bases, with 25 bases left between them. The CDR3 is 19 amino acids. Germline CDR1 is SGHVS and CDR2 is FNYEAQ. The CDR3 loop is CASSTEVQGRVWAYNEQFF. The CDR3 DNA reads TGTGCCAGCAGCACAGAGGTGCAGGGGAGAGTGTGGGCCTACAATGAGCAGTTCTTC.

The chain links TRBV7-9 to TRBJ2-7; the match to TRBD2 covers 11 bases. After removal of 5 bases from V and 2 bases from J, the junction contained 17 bases not matched to a gene. Germline CDR1 reads SEHNR; CDR2 reads FQNEAQ (reference sequence). The CDR3 has 19 amino acids. CDR3 bases: TGTGCCAGCAGCCCCACGACCATGCTACTAGCGGGAGTGACCTACGAGCAGTACTTC. Translated: CASSPTTMLLAGVTYEQYF.